This TCR beta chain was sequenced during a study of cytomegalovirus exposure and HLA in healthy donors. Study-level points and caveats: It was 150 to 200 TCR beta chains that were listed as cytomegalovirus-associated.

A note on this clone: What it binds is not known.

V was pared by 3 bases and J by 0 bases, with 7 bases between. This CDR3 contains 14 residues. Germline V gene sequence: CDR1 SGHTA, CDR2 FQGTGA. The PCR made use of 60 Vbeta and 13 Jbeta primers. Authors' analysis steps: In a later analysis, of 80 million to 90 million unique beta chains, roughly 10 million appeared in at least two donors. TCRdb keeps only in-frame clones here, not all; method: immunoSEQ multiplex PCR. D and trimming come from the DNA, and the V and J calls and clone size come from that table. This sample's table has about 130,000 clones. The material sequenced was PBMCs. The receptor was isolated from a middle-aged woman in good health and CMV-seronegative. The chain links TRBV7-3 to TRBJ2-3; D gene ambiguous. CDR3 protein: CASSFMTSTDTQYF. The CDR3 DNA sequence: TGTGCCAGCAGCTTCATGACAAGCACAGATACGCAGTATTTT.